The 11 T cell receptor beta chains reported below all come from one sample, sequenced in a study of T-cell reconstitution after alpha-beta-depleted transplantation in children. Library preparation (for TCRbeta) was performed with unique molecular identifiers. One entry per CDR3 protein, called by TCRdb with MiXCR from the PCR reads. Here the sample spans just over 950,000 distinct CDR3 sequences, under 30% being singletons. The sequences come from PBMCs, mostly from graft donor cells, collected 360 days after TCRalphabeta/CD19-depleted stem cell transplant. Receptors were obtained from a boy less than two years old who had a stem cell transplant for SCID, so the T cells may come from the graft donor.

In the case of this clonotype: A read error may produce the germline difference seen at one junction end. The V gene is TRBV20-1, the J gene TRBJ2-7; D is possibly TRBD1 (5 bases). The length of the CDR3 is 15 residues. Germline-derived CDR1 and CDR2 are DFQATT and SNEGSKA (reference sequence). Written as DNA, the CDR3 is TGCTGTGCTAGGCTCTGGGGCCCAAGCTCCTACGAGCAGTACTTC. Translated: CCARLWGPSSYEQYF.

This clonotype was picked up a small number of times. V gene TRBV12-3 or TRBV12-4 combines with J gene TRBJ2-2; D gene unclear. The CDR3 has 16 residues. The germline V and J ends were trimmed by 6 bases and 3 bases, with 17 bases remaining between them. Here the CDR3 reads CASSPSRRDHTGELFF. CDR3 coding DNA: TGTGCCAGCAGCCCTAGTAGAAGGGATCACACCGGGGAGCTGTTTTTT.

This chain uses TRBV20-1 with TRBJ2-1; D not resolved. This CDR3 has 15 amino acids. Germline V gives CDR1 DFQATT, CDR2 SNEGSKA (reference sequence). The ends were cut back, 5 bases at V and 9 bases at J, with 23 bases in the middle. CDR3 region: CSACLPLVSHSEQFF. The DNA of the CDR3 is TGCAGTGCTTGTCTTCCTCTAGTTTCGCACAGTGAGCAGTTCTTC.

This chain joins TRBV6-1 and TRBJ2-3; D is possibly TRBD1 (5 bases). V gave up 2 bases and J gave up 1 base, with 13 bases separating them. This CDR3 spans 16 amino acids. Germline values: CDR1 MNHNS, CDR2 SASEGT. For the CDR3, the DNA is TGTGCCAGCAGTGAAATTGGGGCAGGACGCACAGATACGCAGTATTTT. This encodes CASSEIGAGRTDTQYF.

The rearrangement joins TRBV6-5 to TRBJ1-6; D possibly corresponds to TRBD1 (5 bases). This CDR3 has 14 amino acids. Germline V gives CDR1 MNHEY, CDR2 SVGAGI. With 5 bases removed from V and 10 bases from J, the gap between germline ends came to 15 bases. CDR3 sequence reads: CASSHAGEGSPLHF. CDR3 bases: TGTGCCAGCAGTCACGCCGGTGAGGGGTCACCCCTCCACTTT.

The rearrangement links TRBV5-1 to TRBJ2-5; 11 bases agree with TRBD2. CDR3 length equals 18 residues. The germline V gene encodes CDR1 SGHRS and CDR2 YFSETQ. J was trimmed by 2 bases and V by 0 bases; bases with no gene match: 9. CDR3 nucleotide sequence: TGCGCCAGCAGCTTGGTATCGCTAGCGGGGGGTCCACAAGAGACCCAGTACTTC. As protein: CASSLVSLAGGPQETQYF.

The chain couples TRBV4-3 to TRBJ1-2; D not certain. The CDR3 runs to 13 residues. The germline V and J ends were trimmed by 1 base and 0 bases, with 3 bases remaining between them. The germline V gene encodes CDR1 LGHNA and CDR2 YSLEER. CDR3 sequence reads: CASSQASNYGYTF. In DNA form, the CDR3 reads TGCGCCAGCAGCCAAGCATCTAACTATGGCTACACCTTC.

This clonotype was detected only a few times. This CDR3 is CASSPQGARNEKLFF. DNA for the CDR3: TGTGCCAGCAGCCCACAGGGGGCGCGAAATGAAAAACTGTTTTTT. The chain has TRBV7-2 and TRBJ1-4; 9 bases map to TRBD1. Per the germline V gene, CDR1 is SGHTA and CDR2 is FQGNSA. J was trimmed by 5 bases and V by 5 bases; bases with no gene match: 6. The length of the CDR3 is 15 residues.

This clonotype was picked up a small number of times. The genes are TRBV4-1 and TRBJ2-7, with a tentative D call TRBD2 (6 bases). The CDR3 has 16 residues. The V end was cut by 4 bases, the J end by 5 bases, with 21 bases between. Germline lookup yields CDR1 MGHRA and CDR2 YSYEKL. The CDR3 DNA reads TGCGCCAGCAGCCCCCGCCCAATGGGACGGGGGAACGAGCAGTACTTC. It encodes CASSPRPMGRGNEQYF.

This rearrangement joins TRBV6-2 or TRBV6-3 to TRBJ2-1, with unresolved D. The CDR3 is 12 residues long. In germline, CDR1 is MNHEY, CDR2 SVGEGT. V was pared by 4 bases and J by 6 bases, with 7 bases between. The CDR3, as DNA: TGTGCCAGCAGTTCCGACCGCAATGAGCAGTTCTTC. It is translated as CASSSDRNEQFF.

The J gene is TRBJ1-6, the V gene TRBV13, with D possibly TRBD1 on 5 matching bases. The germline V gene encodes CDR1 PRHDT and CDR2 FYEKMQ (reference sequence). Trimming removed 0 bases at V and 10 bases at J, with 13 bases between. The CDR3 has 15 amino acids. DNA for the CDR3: TGTGCCAGCAGCTTAGGAAGCCAGGGCCGGTCACCCCTCCACTTT. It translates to CASSLGSQGRSPLHF.